The source of this TCR beta chain is a study of cytomegalovirus exposure and HLA in healthy donors. Study-level points and caveats: In vitro assays verified that three CMV-associated chains recognized CMV antigens specifically. In a later analysis, first-cohort TCR clusters were found to tend to co-occur in the 130 or so validation repertoires. Cytomegalovirus association was listed for under 200 TCR beta chains. Most TCR sequences showed up rarely, but some public TCRs showed up in many donors.

Looked up from germline, CDR1 is MNHNY and CDR2 is SVGAGI (reference sequence). The CDR3 totals 13 residues. V shed 6 bases and J shed 4 bases, with 12 bases lying between them. With regard to this clone: Antigen: not known.

The method was immunoSEQ multiplex PCR; TCRdb's version includes in-frame clones alone and lacks a portion of them. The data contain over 200,000 clones, roughly 88% of them singletons. This chain connects TRBV6-6 to TRBJ1-2, with a possible D match to TRBD1 (5 bases). Sequencing was carried out using PBMCs. The sequence was obtained from a woman between 18 and 29 years old in good health and CMV-seronegative. The CDR3 bases are TGTGCCAGCAGCCGACAGCCGATCTATGGCTACACCTTC. Translated, it gives CASSRQPIYGYTF.